This TCR beta chain was captured in a study of T cell responses to AZD1222 COVID-19 vaccine. About the research overall: Pooling covered second doses at about 4 or about 12 weeks.

The CDR3 loop spans 16 amino acids. Assay used: immunoSEQ multiplex PCR; TCRdb lists only in-frame clones, some missing. The sample lists 120,000 to 150,000 clones; 90% were seen once. Broader study findings: The number of AZD1222 recipients seropositive at baseline was only 5 to 7. The peak T cell response came first, and repertoires were sampled only after it.

Points on this clone: Antigen specificity is unknown.

The sample was peripheral blood, taken on day 0 of AZD1222 vaccination. This TCR was recovered from an adult in good health. The chain links TRBV5-3 to TRBJ1-1; no definite D call. TRBV5-3 is an ORF, with its function uncertain. The CDR3 region is CGKGCGRRKRNTEAFF. CDR3 in DNA: TGTGGGAAGGGCTGTGGGCGGCGCAAGAGGAACACTGAAGCTTTCTTT.